Each of the 28 T cell receptor beta chains below was sequenced from the same sample in a study of breast tumors, draining lymph nodes, adjacent tissues. Each CDR3 protein is one row after TCRdb ran MiXCR on the multiplex PCR reads. The repertoire holds hundreds of thousands of distinct CDR3 sequences, about 32% seen once, with 1.2% to 1.5% in the top ten. Axillary draining lymph nodes of breast cancer patients supplied the node samples. Material for sequencing was axillary lymph node tissue. These receptor sequences come from a female donor with breast cancer. Some clones in this sample may be carry-over from other donors' samples.

CDR3 sequence (DNA): TGTGCCAGCAGCTTGGTAGCGGGAGGGGAGACCCAGTACTTC. Protein: CASSLVAGGETQYF. The genes are TRBV11-3 and TRBJ2-5; 11 nucleotides agree with TRBD2. The CDR3 runs to 14 residues. The trim removed 3 bases at V and 5 bases at J, leaving 2 bases unmatched. Germline CDR1 SGHNT, CDR2 YENEEA.

This clonotype was found many times. The chain joins TRBV30 to TRBJ2-2, with no clear D. V lost 3 bases to trimming and J lost 4 bases, with 9 bases between them. Germline-derived CDR1 and CDR2 are GTSNPN and SVGIG (reference sequence). The CDR3 extends over 13 amino acids. The CDR3 protein is CAWRGHFTGELFF. The CDR3 coding sequence is TGTGCCTGGAGAGGGCACTTCACCGGGGAGCTGTTTTTT.

This clonotype was observed a single time. Without the conserved terminal phenylalanine or tryptophan, this CDR3 likely stems from a read error. It is unclear where the CDR3 begins or ends on the DNA, so no DNA is shown, and the CDR3 is as TCRdb lists it. This sequence joins TRBV10-3 and TRBJ2-2; the D segment call TRBD1 is taken from the table without a DNA check. Germline V lookup: CDR1 ENHRY, CDR2 SYGVKD. From its first to its last residue, the CDR3 has 15 amino acids. The CDR3 loop reads CAIRGTGGNTGELSL.

This clonotype was seen at least ten times. In nucleotides, the CDR3 is TGCAGCGTGACAGGGACAGCGAACACCGGGGAGCTGTTTTTT. It translates to CSVTGTANTGELFF. The chain recombines TRBV29-1 with TRBJ2-2; TRBD1 matches 7 bases. This CDR3 has 14 residues. V shed 6 bases and J 0 bases; nucleotides not matched to a gene: 4. Germline values: CDR1 SQVTM, CDR2 ANQGSEA.

This clonotype was seen many times. The chain combines TRBV9 with TRBJ2-2; 7 bases line up with TRBD2. The CDR3 totals 16 residues. J lost 5 bases, V lost 0 bases, and 7 bases had no gene match. CDR1 and CDR2 from the germline V gene are SGDLS and YYNGEE. The CDR3, as DNA: TGTGCCAGCAGCGTAGCCCCGGGAGGACGGACCGGGGAGCTGTTTTTT. Translated: CASSVAPGGRTGELFF.

There are many counts of this clonotype. The chain links TRBV6-5 to TRBJ2-5, with TRBD2 matching over 9 bases. Germline V lookup: CDR1 MNHEY, CDR2 SVGAGI. The V gene end was trimmed by 3 bases and the J gene end by 4 bases; junction bases not matched to a gene: 6. The CDR3 totals 15 residues. The DNA of the CDR3 is TGTGCCAGCAGTTATCAAGCGGGAGGCCCAGAGACCCAGTACTTC. The encoded protein is CASSYQAGGPETQYF.

This clonotype has ten or more counts. The chain joins TRBV6-5 to TRBJ2-5; D is perhaps TRBD1 (7 bases). Germline V gene sequence: CDR1 MNHEY, CDR2 SVGAGI. The CDR3 runs to 13 residues. V was shortened by 7 bases and J by 5 bases, with 14 bases between the two germline ends. The CDR3 DNA reads TGTGCCAGCACTATCGGAGGGGGCGAGACCCAGTACTTC. Translation gives CASTIGGGETQYF.

This clonotype was picked up a small number of times. A clone one base away is much larger, so this may be a read error. J is TRBJ1-3 and V is TRBV6-1; TRBD1 is a possible D gene (5 bases). Germline V CDR1 and CDR2: MNHNS, SASEGT. The CDR3 spans 14 residues. CDR3 coding DNA: TGTGTGGGGAAGCGGCCTACCCCGGGGGACACCATATATTTT. Its protein is CVGKRPTPGDTIYF.

This clonotype was counted a few times. V is TRBV20-1 and J is TRBJ2-3, with TRBD2 identical over 8 bases. The CDR3 loop spans 16 amino acids. The ends lost 2 bases at V and 6 bases at J; junction bases unmatched: 13. Germline V CDR1 and CDR2: DFQATT, SNEGSKA (reference sequence). CDR3 bases: TGCAGTGCTAGACCGCAGAGCGGGAGCCATTGGGATACGCAGTATTTT. It yields the protein CSARPQSGSHWDTQYF.

This clonotype was counted ten times or more. The rearrangement uses TRBV11-3 and TRBJ2-1; TRBD2 is a possible D gene (5 bases). CDR1 is SGHNT and CDR2 is YENEEA in the germline V gene. Between the trimmed V and J ends, which lost 0 bases and 9 bases, there was a span of 12 bases. CDR3 size: 14 residues. CDR3 bases: TGTGCCAGCAGCTTAGAGGGATTGGGAGTTGAGCAGTTCTTC. Amino acid sequence: CASSLEGLGVEQFF.

Remarks on this clonotype: A much larger clone lies a single base off, so this may be a read error. CDR3 nucleotide sequence: TGTGCCAGCAGGGAGACGGGTGGCTATGGCTACACCTTC. It specifies CASRETGGYGYTF. V usage is TRBV27 and J usage is TRBJ1-2, with D unclear. The CDR3 spans 13 residues. V dropped 6 bases and J dropped 4 bases, with 12 bases sitting between them. CDR1 MNHEY and CDR2 SMNVEV come from the germline V gene (reference sequence).

This clonotype was counted at least ten times. V usage is TRBV6-1 and J usage is TRBJ2-2; no clear D. The CDR3 contains 15 residues. The germline V and J ends were trimmed by 5 bases and 3 bases, with 13 bases remaining between them. In germline, CDR1 is MNHNS, CDR2 SASEGT. The CDR3 here is CASSPLRVDTGELFF. CDR3 DNA: TGTGCCAGCAGTCCACTCCGGGTCGACACCGGGGAGCTGTTTTTT.

The rearrangement joins TRBV2 to TRBJ1-2, with 10 bases lining up with TRBD1. V shed 6 bases, J shed 8 bases, and the junction held 12 bases outside the gene matches. Germline CDR1 and CDR2: SNHLY and FYNNEI. CDR3 size: 15 residues. CDR3 amino acids: CASSLPTGGFGGYTF. In DNA form, the CDR3 reads TGTGCCAGCAGCCTCCCGACAGGGGGCTTCGGAGGCTACACCTTC.

This clonotype was picked up many times. The chain links TRBV20-1 to TRBJ2-1; 10 bases line up with TRBD2. Trimming took 5 bases from V and 6 from J; bases not matched to a gene: 10. Germline values: CDR1 DFQATT, CDR2 SNEGSKA (reference sequence). The CDR3 covers 15 residues. The CDR3 reads CSAPNLAGVGNEQFF. DNA of the CDR3: TGCAGTGCTCCGAATCTAGCGGGAGTGGGCAATGAGCAGTTCTTC.

Ten or more counts support this clonotype. Here the CDR3 reads CSAQLHNEQFF. Here the CDR3 DNA reads TGCAGTGCTCAACTCCACAATGAGCAGTTCTTC. The V call is TRBV20-1, the J call TRBJ2-1; no clear D gene. This CDR3 comprises 11 residues. Germline V gene data show CDR1 as DFQATT and CDR2 as SNEGSKA (reference sequence). V was pared by 5 bases and J by 5 bases, with 7 bases between.

Many counts were recorded for this clonotype. This chain links TRBV6-5 with TRBJ1-6; tentative D call: TRBD1 (6 bases). Germline V gives CDR1 MNHEY, CDR2 SVGAGI. The CDR3 is 15 residues long. Trimming pared 2 bases from V and 10 bases from J, leaving 15 bases between. The CDR3 nucleotides are TGTGCCAGCAGTTACGAACAGGGCCCTAGGTCACCCCTCCACTTT. This sequence encodes CASSYEQGPRSPLHF.

Ten or more counts support this clonotype. The rearrangement links TRBV11-1 to TRBJ2-7; D is undetermined. The V gene's germline CDR1 is SGHAT and CDR2 FQDESV (reference sequence). V lost 5 bases and J lost 0, with 11 bases in between. The CDR3 is 14 amino acids. CDR3 nucleotides: TGTGCCAGCAGCCCAGACATACTCTCCTACGAGCAGTACTTC. This sequence encodes CASSPDILSYEQYF.

The J gene is TRBJ2-6, the V gene TRBV4-3, with 7 bases identical to TRBD1. CDR1 LGHNA and CDR2 YSLEER come from the germline V gene. The CDR3 is 16 amino acids. The junction had 5 bases not matched to a gene; V was cut back by 2 bases and J by 4 bases. The CDR3 spells CASSQFTGQGANVLTF. The CDR3 nucleotides are TGCGCCAGCAGCCAATTTACGGGACAGGGGGCCAACGTCCTGACTTTC.

The sample holds many counts of this clonotype. V gene TRBV10-3 combines with J gene TRBJ2-7; 9 bases are shared with TRBD1. This CDR3 is 16 amino acids long. Germline V gives CDR1 ENHRY, CDR2 SYGVKD. Unmatched junction bases numbered 9, after V lost 4 bases and J lost 2 bases. The CDR3 sequence is CAISGLGQGETYEQYF. The CDR3 DNA follows: TGTGCCATCAGTGGCTTGGGACAGGGTGAGACCTACGAGCAGTACTTC.

This clonotype has at least ten counts. This chain connects TRBV4-3 to TRBJ2-7, with 11 bases identical to TRBD2. Losses at the gene ends were 0 bases for V and 3 bases for J; bases not matched to a gene: 10. This CDR3 has 18 amino acids. CDR1 is LGHNA, CDR2 YSLEER, per germline. The CDR3 spells CASSQDDFRLAGGYEQYF. The CDR3 DNA reads TGCGCCAGCAGCCAAGATGATTTCCGGCTAGCGGGAGGCTACGAGCAGTACTTC.

This clonotype was seen repeatedly, ten times or more. For the CDR3, the DNA is TGTGCCAGCTCACCACCCGGGACAGCGGAGGAGCAGTACTTC. Its protein is CASSPPGTAEEQYF. V is TRBV18 and J is TRBJ2-7, with 7 bases lining up with TRBD1. V was clipped by 0 bases and J by 7 bases; unmatched bases: 6. The CDR3 runs to 14 residues. Germline assignment: CDR1 KGHSH and CDR2 LQKENI.

The chain recombines TRBV19 with TRBJ2-1; 10 positions agree with TRBD2. This CDR3 spans 13 amino acids. The germline V gene has CDR1 LNHDA and CDR2 SQIVND (reference sequence). After removal of 5 bases from V and 6 bases from J, the junction contained 1 base not matched to a gene. Here the CDR3 DNA reads TGTGCCAGTAGTCTAGCGGGAGTCAATGAGCAGTTCTTC. This sequence encodes CASSLAGVNEQFF.

This clonotype was seen many times. This chain links TRBV6-1 with TRBJ1-6; 10 positions match TRBD1. V shed 6 bases and J 1 base; nucleotides not matched to a gene: 6. Germline CDR1 is MNHNS and CDR2 is SASEGT. The CDR3 consists of 17 residues. This CDR3 is CASRPGQGKSYNSPLHF. The CDR3 DNA reads TGTGCCAGCAGACCGGGACAGGGGAAATCCTATAATTCACCCCTCCACTTT.

This rearrangement joins TRBV12-3 or TRBV12-4 to TRBJ1-6, with TRBD1 identical over 11 bases. The CDR3 is made up of 14 amino acids. Trimming took 6 bases from V and 10 from J; bases not matched to a gene: 5. CDR3 sequence: CASRPGQGESPLHF. For the CDR3, the DNA is TGTGCCAGCAGGCCGGGACAGGGGGAATCACCCCTCCACTTT.

This clonotype came up many times. The chain's CDR3 is CASIGTSGSGEQYF. CDR3 nucleotide sequence: TGTGCCAGCATCGGGACTAGCGGGAGTGGCGAGCAGTACTTC. The chain uses TRBV5-4 and TRBJ2-7; 14 bases map to TRBD2. This CDR3 contains 14 residues. V lost 6 bases and J lost 6; bases outside the gene matches: 5. Germline V lookup: CDR1 SGHNT, CDR2 YYREEE (reference sequence). The full variable domain, completed using reference TRBV5-4 and TRBJ2-7, is ETGVTQSPTHLIKTRGQQVTLRCSSQSGHNTVSWYQQALGQGPQFIFQYYREEENGRGNFPPRFSGLQFPNYSSELNVNALELDDSALYLCASIGTSGSGEQYFGPGTRLTVT.

This clonotype was seen repeatedly, ten times or more. V and J are TRBV24-1 and TRBJ2-3, with D possibly called TRBD1 or TRBD2 (5 bases each). V was trimmed by 9 bases and J by 0 bases, leaving 6 bases between them. The CDR3 is 12 residues long. CDR1 KGHDR and CDR2 SFDVKD come from the germline V gene. The CDR3 region is CATRDSTDTQYF. The CDR3 DNA is TGTGCCACCCGGGACAGCACAGATACGCAGTATTTT.

On this clonotype itself: At one end, the junction sequence differs from germline, possibly due to a read error. This chain joins TRBV18 and TRBJ2-2; a weak D match, TRBD1 (6 bases). CDR1 KGHSH and CDR2 LQKENI come from the germline V gene. This CDR3 region has 15 residues. The CDR3 region is CASQKDRKVTGELLF. CDR3 in DNA: TGTGCCAGCCAGAAGGACAGAAAGGTCACCGGGGAGCTGCTTTTT.

J is TRBJ2-3 and V is TRBV7-3; maybe TRBD2 (5 bases). Germline V gene lookup returns CDR1 SGHTA and CDR2 FQGTGA. V lost 3 bases, J lost 8 bases, and 21 bases lay in between. This CDR3 has 16 amino acids. The DNA of the CDR3 is TGTGCCAGCAGCTTCCGGGGAAATGAGCTTGCAGGTACGCAGTATTTT. Its translation: CASSFRGNELAGTQYF.